Below are 26 T cell receptor beta chains sequenced from a single sample in a study of response to subunit inactivated influenza vaccine. TCRdb passed the RT-PCR reads through MiXCR, listing each CDR3 protein once. Of about 530,000 distinct CDR3 sequences in the sample, about 10% were seen once. The source material was PBMCs from blood, sampled on the day of vaccination. Receptors originate from a man aged 50-59 years who received an inactivated influenza vaccine.

V and J are TRBV5-1 and TRBJ1-2; TRBD1 agrees at 9 bases. The CDR3 is 14 residues long. V dropped 3 bases and J dropped 7; count of bases not matched to a gene: 7. CDR1 is SGHRS and CDR2 is YFSETQ in the germline V gene. The CDR3 region is CASSSDRGDGGYTF. CDR3 in DNA: TGCGCCAGCAGCTCGGACAGGGGCGACGGTGGCTACACCTTC.

This clonotype was seen many times. The chain has TRBV27 and TRBJ2-1; weak D call: TRBD2 (6 bases). V was clipped by 3 bases and J by 3 bases, with 15 bases between them. The CDR3 totals 16 residues. Germline assignment: CDR1 MNHEY and CDR2 SMNVEV (reference sequence). The DNA of the CDR3 is TGTGCCAGCAGTTTCAAAGGCGGGATCCTCTACAATGAGCAGTTCTTC. This encodes CASSFKGGILYNEQFF.

J is TRBJ2-5 and V is TRBV7-2; D remains ambiguous. V dropped 5 bases and J dropped 5 bases, with 12 bases sitting between them. Germline V gene lookup returns CDR1 SGHTA and CDR2 FQGNSA. This CDR3 is built from 13 residues. The CDR3 is CASSKYSGETQYF. Here the CDR3 DNA reads TGTGCCAGCAGCAAGTATTCCGGTGAGACCCAGTACTTC.

The chain uses TRBV27 and TRBJ2-3; either TRBD1 or TRBD2 may fit D (6 bases each). CDR1 is MNHEY, CDR2 SMNVEV, per germline (reference sequence). The CDR3 extends over 15 amino acids. Trimming removed 2 bases at V and 3 bases at J, with 12 bases between. The CDR3 protein is CASSLMGGGTDTQYF. In nucleotides, the CDR3 is TGTGCCAGCAGTTTAATGGGGGGCGGAACAGATACGCAGTATTTT.

This clonotype came up a few times. V and J are TRBV28 and TRBJ1-5; tentatively, D is TRBD1 (6 bases). In germline, CDR1 is MDHEN, CDR2 SYDVKM. V lost 4 bases and J 5 bases, leaving 24 bases between the germline ends. The CDR3 is made up of 18 amino acids. The chain's CDR3 is CASSSNSVGGRADQPQHF. The DNA for the CDR3 is TGTGCCAGCAGTTCCAATTCCGTGGGGGGCAGGGCGGATCAGCCCCAGCATTTT.

This clonotype has at least ten counts. The V call is TRBV10-3, the J call TRBJ2-3; 12 bases align to TRBD2. The CDR3 contains 16 residues. Germline V CDR1 and CDR2: ENHRY, SYGVKD. Trimming at V came to 10 bases and at J to 0 bases, leaving 8 bases not matched to a gene. Here the CDR3 DNA reads TGTGCCACGGGACAGGGGACTAGCGGGAGCACAGATACGCAGTATTTT. As protein: CATGQGTSGSTDTQYF.

The chain uses TRBV12-3 or TRBV12-4 and TRBJ2-1, with TRBD2 identical over 11 bases. This CDR3 region has 15 residues. The junction had 5 bases not matched to a gene; V was cut back by 5 bases and J by 5 bases. The CDR3 spells CASSLSGGEDNEQFF. DNA for the CDR3: TGTGCCAGCAGTCTTAGCGGGGGGGAAGACAATGAGCAGTTCTTC.

The chain carries TRBV6-5 and TRBJ2-2; D possibly matches TRBD1 or TRBD2 (5 bases each). Germline values: CDR1 MNHEY, CDR2 SVGAGI. V was shortened by 0 bases and J by 8 bases, with 10 bases between the two germline ends. The CDR3 is 14 residues long. In DNA, the CDR3 is TGTGCCAGCAGTTACTCGACGGGACGTGGGGAGCTGTTTTTT. Its protein is CASSYSTGRGELFF.

This clonotype was seen at least ten times. CDR3 bases: TGTGCCAGCAGTGGACCCGGGACAGTACCCCCCTACGAGCAGTACTTC. Translating gives CASSGPGTVPPYEQYF. This chain connects TRBV2 to TRBJ2-7, with TRBD1 matching over 7 bases. Looked up from germline, CDR1 is SNHLY and CDR2 is FYNNEI. The CDR3 sequence is 16 residues long. V was clipped by 4 bases and J by 2 bases; unmatched bases: 11.

This rearrangement joins TRBV5-5 to TRBJ1-2; D uncertain. Germline CDR1 SGHKS, CDR2 YYEKEE (reference sequence). Trimming cost V 0 bases and J 4 bases, with 10 bases left between them. The CDR3 contains 14 residues. DNA for the CDR3: TGTGCCAGCAGCTTGGATGCCCTCCCCTATGGCTACACCTTC. Amino acids: CASSLDALPYGYTF. Supplemented by reference TRBV5-5 and TRBJ1-2, the full variable domain reads DAGVTQSPTHLIKTRGQQVTLRCSPISGHKSVSWYQQVLGQGPQFIFQYYEKEERGRGNFPDRFSARQFPNYSSELNVNALLLGDSALYLCASSLDALPYGYTFGSGTRLTVV.

This clonotype was counted at least ten times. The rearrangement uses TRBV4-1 and TRBJ1-5; D unresolved. The CDR3 is 15 residues long. The V end lost 1 base, the J end lost 0 bases, and 7 bases lay between the germline ends. Germline CDR1 reads MGHRA; CDR2 reads YSYEKL. CDR3 region: CASSQGPYSNQPQHF. The CDR3 DNA is TGCGCCAGCAGCCAAGGACCTTATAGCAATCAGCCCCAGCATTTT.

This clonotype turned up a few times. At one end, the junction sequence differs from germline, possibly due to a read error. The V call is TRBV9, the J call TRBJ2-5, with 9 bases aligning to TRBD2. The CDR3 is made up of 18 amino acids. Germline values: CDR1 SGDLS, CDR2 YYNGEE. The CDR3 DNA follows: TGTGCCAGCAGAGTAGCTCTGCGGGAGGGCCCTCATACTGAGACCCAGTACTTC. Amino acid sequence: CASRVALREGPHTETQYF.

This clonotype was observed a few times. The chain has TRBV6-5 and TRBJ2-5, with D hard to call. Germline-derived CDR1 and CDR2 are MNHEY and SVGAGI. This CDR3 has 13 residues. The V end lost 2 bases, the J end lost 5 bases, and 9 bases lay between the germline ends. The chain's CDR3 is CASSYLALETQYF. CDR3 coding DNA: TGTGCCAGCAGTTACCTGGCCCTGGAGACCCAGTACTTC.

The chain joins TRBV4-2 to TRBJ2-1; a weak D match, TRBD2 (7 bases). Trimming shortened V by 1 base and J by 8 bases, and 12 bases separated the two germline ends. CDR3 length: 14 residues. Germline assignment: CDR1 LGHNA and CDR2 YNFKEQ. The DNA of the CDR3 is TGTGCCAGCAGCCAAGTAGGGGGGGAACATGAGCAGTTCTTC. Protein product: CASSQVGGEHEQFF.

V usage is TRBV10-3 and J usage is TRBJ2-5; TRBD1 matches at 7 bases. Germline V CDR1 and CDR2: ENHRY, SYGVKD. The CDR3 spans 15 residues. V was pared by 4 bases and J by 2 bases, with 7 bases of the junction left unmatched. Here the CDR3 DNA reads TGTGCCATCAGTGTTAAGGGGGCGTCGCAAGAGACCCAGTACTTC. This translates into CAISVKGASQETQYF.

This chain connects TRBV7-9 to TRBJ2-7; 10 nucleotides match TRBD2. From germline, CDR1 is SEHNR and CDR2 FQNEAQ (reference sequence). Losses at the gene ends were 2 bases for V and 5 bases for J; bases not matched to a gene: 3. The CDR3 covers 14 residues. CDR3 nucleotides: TGTGCCAGCAGCTTAACTAGCGGGGCGAACGAGCAGTACTTC. Its protein is CASSLTSGANEQYF.

This clonotype was detected a few times. V and J are TRBV19 and TRBJ2-4; 11 bases are a match to TRBD1. The CDR3 is 15 residues long. V lost 2 bases and J lost 15; bases outside the gene matches: 12. Germline CDR1 and CDR2: LNHDA and SQIVND (reference sequence). DNA for the CDR3: TGTGCCAGTAGTATAAGGGGGACAGGGGGGTTAGGTGTGTACTTC. Translating gives CASSIRGTGGLGVYF.

This clonotype was recorded a few times. The V call is TRBV3-1, the J call TRBJ2-1; weak D call: TRBD1 (6 bases). This CDR3 has 18 residues. Germline V gene sequence: CDR1 LGHDT, CDR2 YNNKEL (reference sequence). Trimming left V 3 bases short and J 8 bases short, with 26 bases between. The DNA for the CDR3 is TGTGCCAGCAGCCATGGGGGCAAGGTTAGATCTCACAATGATGAGCAGTTCTTC. Its translation is CASSHGGKVRSHNDEQFF.

This clonotype was counted ten times or more. The CDR3 DNA is TGTGCCAGCAGTCCTATTCCGGGAGAAGCTTTCTTT. This translates into CASSPIPGEAFF. The chain employs TRBV12-3 or TRBV12-4 and TRBJ1-1; D not certain. The CDR3 consists of 12 residues. Trimming took 5 bases from V and 8 from J, leaving 12 bases between them.

The genes are TRBV5-1 and TRBJ2-1; TRBD2 aligns across 14 bases. This CDR3 contains 15 residues. In germline, CDR1 is SGHRS, CDR2 YFSETQ. V lost 4 bases and J lost 9; bases outside the gene matches: 6. The CDR3 nucleotides are TGCGCCAGCAGCCCGCTGACTAGCGGGGGGGGTGAGCAGTTCTTC. This encodes CASSPLTSGGGEQFF.

The chain carries TRBV28 and TRBJ2-7; 9 nucleotides agree with TRBD1. The junction had 8 bases not matched to a gene; V was cut back by 7 bases and J by 4 bases. The germline CDR1 and CDR2 sequences are MDHEN and SYDVKM. The CDR3 has 14 amino acids. The CDR3 loop is CASTPGTGNYEQYF. The CDR3 DNA is TGTGCCAGCACTCCCGGGACAGGGAATTACGAGCAGTACTTC.

This clonotype was counted only a few times. CDR3 amino acids: CASSLLRYSNQPQHF. CDR3 sequence (DNA): TGTGCCAGCAGCTTATTACGGTATAGCAATCAGCCCCAGCATTTT. The chain recombines TRBV7-2 with TRBJ1-5, with no clear D. This CDR3 has 15 amino acids. With 2 bases removed from V and 0 bases from J, the gap between germline ends came to 8 bases. CDR1 and CDR2 (germline): SGHTA, FQGNSA.

V is TRBV7-8 and J is TRBJ1-1; D call uncertain. The germline V gene has CDR1 SGHVS and CDR2 FQNEAQ. The CDR3 is 16 amino acids. The V and J ends lost 3 bases and 0 bases respectively, with 14 bases between them. CDR3: CASSLTFNRLNTEAFF. The CDR3 DNA reads as TGTGCCAGCAGCTTGACATTTAATAGGCTGAACACTGAAGCTTTCTTT.

Of note for this clonotype: One junction end does not reproduce the germline sequence, and a read error may be involved. The chain combines TRBV5-1 with TRBJ2-5, with 9 positions matching TRBD2. The CDR3 spans 14 residues. Germline CDR1 and CDR2: SGHRS and YFSETQ. CDR3 region: CASSLAGAQETQYF. CDR3 bases: TGTGCCAGCAGCTTAGCGGGGGCACAGGAGACCCAGTACTTC.

The genes are TRBV6-5 and TRBJ2-7; D possibly corresponds to TRBD2 (6 bases). Between the trimmed V and J ends, which lost 0 bases and 7 bases, there was a span of 10 bases. This CDR3 comprises 13 residues. CDR1 and CDR2 (germline): MNHEY, SVGAGI. The CDR3 protein is CASSYSVAGEQYF. The CDR3 DNA sequence: TGTGCCAGCAGTTACTCTGTGGCGGGAGAGCAGTACTTC.

This clonotype has only one observation. The chain links TRBV20-1 to TRBJ2-1; TRBD1 aligns across 7 bases. The V gene's germline CDR1 is DFQATT and CDR2 SNEGSKA (reference sequence). V shed 6 bases, J shed 7 bases, and the junction held 6 bases outside the gene matches. This CDR3 comprises 12 residues. The DNA for the CDR3 is TGCAGTGCCAAGACAGGGTGGAATGAGCAGTTCTTC. Translating it yields CSAKTGWNEQFF.